These T cell receptor beta chains were read from a single sample in a study of identical twins. TCRdb reanalysed the 5' RACE reads using MiXCR and keeps one entry per CDR3 protein. The repertoire holds around 450,000 distinct CDR3 sequences, with over 12% as singletons. These data also featured in a second study, about yellow fever vaccine responses in identical twins.

Sequencing was carried out using CD4+ T cells sorted from blood. Every receptor here comes from a woman between 18 and 29 years old in good health. The CDR3 runs from the conserved cysteine through the conserved F or W. D genes are given only for firm matches.

NA TRBV7-9 CASSFGRYNEQFF
NA TRBV30 CAWTTRGDEQYF
NA TRBV6-2/TRBV6-3 CASSRGRGYNEQFF
NA TRBV27 CASSLLGGSPLHF
NA TRBV12-3/TRBV12-4 CASSPRQANIQYF
TRBD1 TRBV6-5 CASSYPGQDYEQYF
TRBD2 TRBV12-3/TRBV12-4 CASSPRTSGMAYEQYF
NA TRBV6-2/TRBV6-3 CASSDAGGVFF
NA TRBV6-2/TRBV6-3 CASSARQIGFQPQHF
NA TRBV5-5 CASSLSMRGGGMETQYF
TRBD2 TRBV3-1 CASSQPSGGTGELFF
TRBD2 TRBV12-3/TRBV12-4 CASSFASGGVETQYF
TRBD2 TRBV27 CASMGGLHYEQYF
TRBD1 TRBV20-1 CSASDPGTVLYEQYF
NA TRBV19 CASSDRYTDTQYF
TRBD1 TRBV7-3 CASSLKRTGMLFF
NA TRBV7-3 CASSQGVGSEQYF
NA TRBV7-8 CASSLAARGATYEQYF
NA TRBV29-1 CSVDWDGYTF
TRBD1 TRBV6-2/TRBV6-3 CASSLTGSDTGELFF
TRBD1 TRBV7-9 CASSFAGADRAEQYF
NA TRBV20-1 CSARERYTDTQYF
TRBD2 TRBV18 CASSPRSSGFQATGELFF
NA TRBV28 CASSFIPYEQYF
NA TRBV12-3/TRBV12-4 CASTKARGTDTQYF
NA TRBV5-6 CASSLGPTVYEQYF
NA TRBV5-5 CASSGVLGVSYEQYF
NA TRBV5-6 CASSILVVGTDTQYF
NA TRBV2 CASSEDGYEQYF
NA TRBV3-1 CASSQSGGFSYNEQFF
NA TRBV6-2/TRBV6-3 CASTVTPEGKRNQPQHF
TRBD2 TRBV11-2 CANPRVSVPGASGPSYEQYF
NA TRBV12-3/TRBV12-4 CASSLAGLSTGELFF
TRBD1 TRBV7-2 CASLRGPGGANVLTF
TRBD1 TRBV29-1 CSVGSWDRWGNTEAFF
NA TRBV6-1 CASSDLRAGYNEQFF
NA TRBV7-9 CASSKRPEDTQYF
TRBD1 TRBV4-2 CASSQGAGTDVGYTF
NA TRBV5-1 CASSLRRGLGELFF
NA TRBV7-2 CASSFRAGTDTQYF
NA TRBV9 CASSVASSGNTIYF
NA TRBV25-1 CASSESEVFWGQDTEAFF
TRBD2 TRBV20-1 CSARVAGGRSEGYF
NA TRBV6-1 CASTPTGRFGETQYF
NA TRBV7-9 CASSAQVYQETQYF
TRBD2 TRBV20-1 CSARDPGLAGGTPHDEQFF
TRBD2 TRBV6-2/TRBV6-3 CASDGTSPNEQFF
TRBD1 TRBV11-2 CASSLVPEKGAKGEQYF
NA TRBV5-1 CASSSRGGSGTEAFF
NA TRBV12-3/TRBV12-4 CASTPSGVTGELFF
NA TRBV28 CASSPQQLMNTEAFF
NA TRBV20-1 CSANGPGTDTQYF